The 4 T cell receptor beta chains below all came from one sample that was sequenced in a study of tumor and adjacent non-tumor tissue in lung cancer (dated by TCRdb to between 2017 and 2018). The library was prepared using multiplex PCR. Sequencing took place on an Illumina HiSeq 2500. TCRbeta libraries were constructed through three rounds of nested PCR with primers (Table S4) according to protocols adapted from ARM-PCR. The raw public data were reprocessed by TCRdb itself: fastp quality trimming at Q25, MiXCR clonotype calling, in-frame beta chains only. Identical CDR3 proteins give one entry, which carries the most common genes and DNA. For this sample there are roughly 69,000 distinct CDR3 sequences; more than 75% appear just once. 40% to 55% of the sample is taken by the ten largest. RNA was isolated from bulk, unsorted tissue, and RNA quality was assessed with a NanoDrop ND-1000 and an Agilent 2100. For the normal lung samples, distant non-tumor tissue was collected more than 3 cm away from the tumor edge.

The sample consisted of distant non-tumor lung tissue. Receptors were obtained from a man aged 60 to 69 with non-small cell lung cancer.

The chain couples TRBV28 to TRBJ2-3; unclear D gene. The V and J ends lost 7 bases and 1 base respectively, with 9 bases between them. This CDR3 comprises 13 residues. Germline loops: CDR1 MDHEN, CDR2 SYDVKM. The CDR3 sequence: CASIPSGTDTQYF. The CDR3 DNA reads TGTGCCAGCATCCCAAGTGGCACAGATACGCAGTATTTT. Combining the CDR3 with reference TRBV28 and TRBJ2-3 gives the whole variable domain DVKVTQSSRYLVKRTGEKVFLECVQDMDHENMFWYRQDPGLGLRLIYFSYDVKMKEKGDIPEGYSVSREKKERFSLILESASTNQTSMYLCASIPSGTDTQYFGPGTRLTVL.

The V and J genes are TRBV28 and TRBJ2-1; D call uncertain. The CDR3 consists of 14 residues. Germline values: CDR1 MDHEN, CDR2 SYDVKM. V was trimmed by 11 bases and J by 3 bases, leaving 17 bases between them. The CDR3 region is CASHRTASYNEQFF. As DNA, the CDR3 is TGTGCCTCGCATAGAACGGCAAGCTACAATGAGCAGTTCTTC. Variable domain in full (rest from reference TRBV28 and TRBJ2-1): DVKVTQSSRYLVKRTGEKVFLECVQDMDHENMFWYRQDPGLGLRLIYFSYDVKMKEKGDIPEGYSVSREKKERFSLILESASTNQTSMYLCASHRTASYNEQFFGPGTRLTVL.

On this clonotype: In this CDR3 the conserved last residue, phenylalanine or tryptophan, is missing, so a read error is likely. V gene TRBV12-3 or TRBV12-4 combines with J gene TRBJ2-7; D call uncertain. The CDR3 sequence is 13 residues long. The V and J ends lost 6 bases and 3 bases respectively, with 12 bases between them. The chain's CDR3 is CASRDGYDYEQYS. The CDR3 coding sequence is TGTGCCAGCAGAGACGGATATGACTACGAGCAGTACTCC.

This clonotype was recorded at least ten times. A clone one base away is much larger, so this may be a read error. The chain links TRBV6-6 to TRBJ1-1; 10 bases fit TRBD1. The germline CDR1 and CDR2 sequences are MNHNY and SVGAGI (reference sequence). This CDR3 region has 14 residues. CDR3 region: CVSTARTGGTEAFF. For the CDR3, the DNA is TGTGTCAGCACTGCCCGGACAGGGGGGACTGAAGCTTTCTTT.